The 6 T cell receptor beta chains presented below share a single source sample, sequenced in a study of T-cell reconstitution after alpha-beta-depleted transplantation in children. Unique molecular identifiers were used in preparing the TCRbeta library. TCRdb re-called the PCR reads through MiXCR, storing one row per CDR3 protein. The sample contains over 85,000 distinct CDR3 sequences, 4.5% to 7.5% of which appear only once. The specimen was PBMCs, mostly from graft donor cells, collected 60 days after TCRalphabeta/CD19-depleted stem cell transplant. These receptors all come from a female patient aged 2-9 years who had a stem cell transplant for Fanconi anemia, so the T cells may come from the graft donor.

At least ten counts were recorded for this clonotype. This rearrangement joins TRBV4-2 to TRBJ1-2; 7 bases map to TRBD1. This CDR3 comprises 17 residues. The V and J ends lost 1 base and 2 bases, in that order; junction bases with no gene match: 10. CDR1 is LGHNA and CDR2 is YNFKEQ in the germline V gene. The CDR3 nucleotides read TGTGCCAGCAGCCAAGGGGGACAGCCTTATAACAACTATGGCTACACCTTC. Amino acid sequence: CASSQGGQPYNNYGYTF.

This clonotype was detected ten times or more. The chain is built from TRBV6-5 and TRBJ2-1, with D possibly TRBD2 on 5 matching bases. Trimming removed 2 bases at V and 6 bases at J, with 8 bases between. In germline, CDR1 is MNHEY, CDR2 SVGAGI. The CDR3 totals 13 residues. The CDR3 DNA sequence: TGTGCCAGCAGTTACGTCGGAGGCAATGAGCAGTTCTTC. Its protein product is CASSYVGGNEQFF.

A few counts support this clonotype. The chain combines TRBV3-1 with TRBJ2-5; weak D call: TRBD2 (6 bases). With 0 bases removed from V and 0 bases from J, the gap between germline ends came to 11 bases. The CDR3 covers 16 residues. CDR1 LGHDT and CDR2 YNNKEL come from the germline V gene (reference sequence). The CDR3 spells CASSQEIAAHQETQYF. CDR3 bases: TGTGCCAGCAGCCAAGAGATAGCGGCCCACCAAGAGACCCAGTACTTC.

This clonotype was found many times. The chain uses TRBV12-3 or TRBV12-4 and TRBJ2-5; D is undetermined. The CDR3 runs to 13 residues. V lost 3 bases and J 2 bases, leaving 7 bases between the germline ends. This chain's CDR3 is CASSFRIQETQYF. CDR3 coding DNA: TGTGCCAGCAGTTTCCGGATTCAAGAGACCCAGTACTTC.

The rearrangement links TRBV5-1 to TRBJ2-2; 9 bases map to TRBD2. Germline V gene data show CDR1 as SGHRS and CDR2 as YFSETQ. The CDR3 is 17 residues long. Germline trimming cut 3 bases from V and 0 bases from J; bases unmatched to any gene: 6. As DNA, the CDR3 is TGCGCCAGCAGCTCTCGTAGCGGGGGCGCGAACACCGGGGAGCTGTTTTTT. It translates to CASSSRSGGANTGELFF.

This clonotype came up many times. V and J are TRBV12-3 or TRBV12-4 and TRBJ2-7, with TRBD2 identical over 12 bases. The V and J ends lost 6 bases and 5 bases, in that order; junction bases with no gene match: 8. The CDR3 is 15 amino acids. The CDR3 DNA reads as TGTGCCAGCAGCCCTCTAGCGGGAGGGCGCAACGAGCAGTACTTC. Translating gives CASSPLAGGRNEQYF.